This T cell receptor (beta chain) was captured by sequencing in a study of blood T cell repertoires in COVID-19. Whole-study context: From T cells, B-cell-depleted T cells, or PBMCs came the material, which was cDNA or gDNA.

In the authors' methods: From reference gene primer amplification, estimates of nucleated cell counts were derived. Using immunoSEQ multiplex PCR, the repertoire was profiled, and TCRdb retains in-frame clones only, with some absent. V, J and clone size derive from that table, while D and trimming were established from the DNA sequence. The sample records 410,000 or so clones, about 91% being singletons. V was shortened by 4 bases and J by 7 bases, with 7 bases between the two germline ends. CDR3 length equals 11 residues. Looked up from germline, CDR1 is MNHNY and CDR2 is SVGAGI (reference sequence).

V is TRBV6-6 and J is TRBJ1-1, with D maybe TRBD1 (6 bases). The sample taken for sequencing was peripheral blood. This sequence was found in a woman in her forties with COVID-19, enrolled during active disease. The CDR3 reads CASSLQGEAFF. The CDR3 nucleotides are TGTGCCAGCAGTTTACAGGGTGAAGCTTTCTTT.